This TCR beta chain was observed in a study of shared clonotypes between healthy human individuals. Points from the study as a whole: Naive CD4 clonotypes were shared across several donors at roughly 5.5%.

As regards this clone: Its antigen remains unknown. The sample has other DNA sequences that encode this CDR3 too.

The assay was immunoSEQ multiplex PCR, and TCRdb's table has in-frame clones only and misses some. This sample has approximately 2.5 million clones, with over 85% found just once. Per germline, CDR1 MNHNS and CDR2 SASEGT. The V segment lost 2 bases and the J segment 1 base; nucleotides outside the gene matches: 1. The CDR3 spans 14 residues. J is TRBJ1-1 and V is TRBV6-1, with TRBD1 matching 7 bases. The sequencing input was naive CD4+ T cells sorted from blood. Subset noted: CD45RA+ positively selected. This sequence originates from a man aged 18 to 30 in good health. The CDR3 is CASSERTGNTEAFF. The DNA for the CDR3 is TGTGCCAGCAGTGAAAGGACAGGGAACACTGAAGCTTTCTTT.